This is a list of T cell receptor beta chains from one sample in a study of cytomegalovirus exposure and HLA in healthy donors. Only in-frame clones appear in the TCRdb table, and some are missing; sequencing was by immunoSEQ multiplex PCR. The specimen's table records about 130,000 clones. Input material: PBMCs. All receptors derive from a man aged 40-49 years in good health and CMV-seronegative. The CDR3 runs from the conserved cysteine through the conserved F or W. D genes are given only for firm matches.

d_call j_call cdr3_length v_call cdr3_aa cdr3_nt
TRBD1 TRBJ2-1 14 TRBV5-1 CASSHGTGADEQFF TGCGCCAGCAGCCATGGGACAGGGGCCGATGAGCAGTTCTTC
TRBD2 TRBJ2-5 15 TRBV6-5 CASSYLTSVGETQYF TGTGCCAGCAGTTACTTGACTAGCGTCGGCGAGACCCAGTACTTC
TRBD1 TRBJ2-5 14 TRBV19 CASSIGRDRETQYF TGTGCCAGTAGTATTGGTCGGGACAGAGAGACCCAGTACTTC
TRBD1 TRBJ1-1 14 TRBV5-4 CASSLDRGRNEAFF TGTGCCAGCAGCTTGGACAGGGGGCGTAATGAAGCTTTCTTT
. TRBJ1-4 15 TRBV5-1 CASSLSQGSNEKLFF TGCGCCAGCAGCTTATCCCAGGGGTCTAATGAAAAACTGTTTTTT
. TRBJ2-6 15 TRBV2 CASSPGNNGANVLTF TGTGCCAGCAGTCCGGGTAATAATGGGGCCAACGTCCTGACTTTC
TRBD1 TRBJ2-5 14 TRBV11-3 CASSLRTGVETQYF TGTGCCAGCAGCTTGAGGACAGGGGTGGAGACCCAGTACTTC
. TRBJ1-5 12 TRBV28 CASGTANQPQHF TGTGCCAGCGGAACAGCAAATCAGCCCCAGCATTTT
. TRBJ2-7 13 TRBV5-1 CASSRGGLWEQYF TGCGCCAGCAGCCGCGGGGGCTTATGGGAGCAGTACTTC
. TRBJ1-2 14 TRBV28 CASSFELANYGYTF TGTGCCAGCAGTTTCGAGTTAGCCAACTATGGCTACACCTTC
. TRBJ2-1 14 TRBV9 CASSVDLKRGEQFF TGTGCCAGCAGCGTAGACCTGAAACGGGGTGAGCAGTTCTTC
TRBD2 TRBJ2-3 15 TRBV5-1 CASSQSGRRIDTQYF TGCGCCAGCAGCCAGAGCGGGAGAAGGATAGATACGCAGTATTTT
TRBD1 TRBJ2-2 14 TRBV9 CASSGTGVTGELFF TGTGCCAGCAGCGGTACAGGGGTCACCGGGGAGCTGTTTTTT
. TRBJ2-5 16 TRBV25-1 CASSAFDSILQETQYF TGTGCCAGCAGTGCCTTTGACAGTATCCTCCAAGAGACCCAGTACTTC
. TRBJ2-7 13 TRBV10-3 CAISESKATEQYF TGTGCCATCAGTGAGTCGAAAGCGACCGAGCAGTACTTC
. TRBJ2-3 16 TRBV7-6 CASSQGVASGTDTQYF TGTGCCAGCAGCCAAGGGGTTGCTAGCGGCACAGATACGCAGTATTTT
TRBD2 TRBJ2-7 18 TRBV6-1 CASSEQPLGGGGLYEQYF TGTGCCAGCAGTGAACAGCCCCTTGGGGGCGGGGGGCTCTACGAGCAGTACTTC
. TRBJ2-2 17 TRBV4-3 CASSQDSLAANTGELFF TGCGCCAGCAGCCAAGATTCACTAGCAGCGAACACCGGGGAGCTGTTTTTT
. TRBJ2-7 14 TRBV10-2 CASSEAGPIHEQYF TGCGCCAGCAGTGAAGCAGGGCCCATCCACGAGCAGTACTTC
. TRBJ1-2 14 TRBV2 CASSAATGLGGYTF TGTGCCAGCAGTGCGGCTACAGGGCTCGGAGGCTACACCTTC
. TRBJ1-2 17 TRBV5-8 CASSLFPRTDSNYGYTF TGTGCCAGCAGCTTGTTTCCGAGGACGGACTCTAACTATGGCTACACCTTC
. TRBJ2-2 12 TRBV19 CASRARAGELFF TGTGCCAGTAGAGCGAGGGCCGGGGAGCTGTTTTTT
TRBD1 TRBJ2-3 15 TRBV11-2 CASSLTGTETDTQYF TGTGCCAGCAGCTTGACCGGGACAGAAACAGATACGCAGTATTTT
TRBD2 TRBJ2-7 17 TRBV28 CASSSAGTGTTTYEQYF TGTGCCAGCAGTTCCGCTGGGACCGGGACTACGACCTACGAGCAGTACTTC
TRBD2 TRBJ2-2 14 TRBV6-4 CASSEGTTTGELFF TGTGCCAGCAGTGAGGGGACTACCACCGGGGAGCTGTTTTTT
. TRBJ1-4 17 TRBV21-1 CASSKGRTGGFPGKLFF TGTGCCAGCAGCAAAGGAAGGACAGGTGGGTTCCCAGGAAAACTGTTTTTT
TRBD2 TRBJ2-7 15 TRBV9 CASSVGLASFYEQYF TGTGCCAGCAGCGTAGGACTAGCGAGCTTCTACGAGCAGTACTTC
. TRBJ2-7 16 TRBV5-8 CASSFGYSRVSYEQYF TGTGCCAGCAGCTTTGGTTATAGCAGGGTTTCCTACGAGCAGTACTTC
TRBD2 TRBJ2-2 17 TRBV7-8 CASSSLAGGGGTGELFF TGTGCCAGCAGTTCTCTAGCGGGAGGAGGGGGCACCGGGGAGCTGTTTTTT
. TRBJ2-7 14 TRBV7-2 CASSLASTPYEQYF TGTGCCAGCAGCTTAGCTTCGACTCCCTACGAGCAGTACTTC
. TRBJ1-2 14 TRBV7-9 CASSFRDANYGYTF TGTGCCAGCAGCTTCAGGGATGCAAACTATGGCTACACCTTC
TRBD1 TRBJ1-1 15 TRBV9 CASSVAEQGRQGAFF TGTGCCAGCAGCGTAGCCGAACAGGGCCGACAGGGAGCTTTCTTT
. TRBJ1-1 14 TRBV7-9 CASSPRGGGTEAFF TGTGCCAGCAGCCCCAGGGGCGGGGGCACTGAAGCTTTCTTT
TRBD2 TRBJ2-7 16 TRBV6-1 CASSELLAGSSYEQYF TGTGCCAGCAGTGAGTTACTAGCGGGTAGCTCCTACGAGCAGTACTTC
. TRBJ2-7 13 TRBV28 CASSLVDTYEQYF TGTGCCAGCAGTTTAGTAGATACCTACGAGCAGTACTTC
. TRBJ2-3 12 TRBV28 CASSLGLGTQYF TGTGCCAGCAGTTTGGGGCTGGGGACGCAGTATTTT
TRBD2 TRBJ2-1 15 TRBV5-1 CASSAGTSGGNEQFF TGCGCCAGCAGCGCAGGGACTAGCGGGGGGAATGAGCAGTTCTTC
. TRBJ1-2 15 TRBV5-1 CASSFVTGEDYGYTF TGCGCCAGCAGCTTCGTAACAGGAGAGGACTATGGCTACACCTTC
. TRBJ2-3 14 TRBV25-1 CASSEAGSTDTQYF TGTGCCAGCAGTGAGGCAGGGAGCACAGATACGCAGTATTTT
. TRBJ1-2 13 TRBV6-1 CASTWFREDGYTF TGTGCCAGCACGTGGTTCAGGGAGGATGGCTACACCTTC
. TRBJ2-6 19 TRBV27 CASSLDYSPVHSGANVLTF TGTGCCAGCAGTTTAGATTACAGCCCCGTCCACTCTGGGGCCAACGTCCTGACTTTC
TRBD2 TRBJ2-2 14 TRBV6-4 CASSVVAGAGELFF TGTGCCAGCAGTGTGGTAGCGGGAGCCGGGGAGCTGTTTTTT
. TRBJ2-5 14 TRBV9 CASSGTYVQETQYF TGTGCCAGCAGCGGCACTTACGTACAAGAGACCCAGTACTTC
TRBD2 TRBJ2-7 15 TRBV9 CASSPRTSGAYEQYF TGTGCCAGCAGCCCCCGGACTAGCGGGGCCTACGAGCAGTACTTC
TRBD1 TRBJ2-7 16 TRBV11-1 CASSTRDRRSSYEQYF TGTGCCAGCAGCACCCGGGACAGGCGGAGCTCCTACGAGCAGTACTTC